This T cell receptor (beta chain) was documented in a study of blood T cell repertoires in COVID-19. Per germline, CDR1 GTSNPN and CDR2 SVGIG (reference sequence). The ends lost 2 bases at V and 5 bases at J; junction bases unmatched: 10. The CDR3 is 15 amino acids. Authors' data handling: Amplification from reference gene primers served as the basis for estimated nucleated cell counts. Only in-frame clones appear in the TCRdb table, and some are missing; sequencing was by immunoSEQ multiplex PCR. The DNA was the basis for D and trimming; V, J and clone size are from that table. Among under 150,000 clones listed, over 80% were seen once. Those enrolled, adults aged 18 to 89 years, came from roughly 23 US areas. Recovered status in Cohort 3 required two negative PCRs, clearance, or symptom resolution.

The V gene is TRBV30, the J gene TRBJ2-7; 9 bases are a match to TRBD1. The receptor was isolated from a woman aged 40 to 50 who had recovered from COVID-19. Input material: PBMCs or T cells enriched from blood (not recorded which). The CDR3, as DNA: TGTGCCTGGAGTCATGGGGGACAGGGCACCCACGAGCAGTACTTC. Translation gives CAWSHGGQGTHEQYF.